The rows below give T cell receptor beta chains drawn from one sample of a study of cytomegalovirus exposure and HLA in healthy donors. The method was immunoSEQ multiplex PCR; TCRdb's version includes in-frame clones alone and lacks a portion of them. The repertoire holds approximately 250,000 clones, with approximately 81% as singletons. The sample taken for sequencing was PBMCs. These receptor sequences come from a girl aged 2-15 years in good health and CMV-seronegative. Both conserved end residues are part of each CDR3. The D gene is left open where the match is weak. Clone size is given for some rows only: seen once, a few or many times, or a class if the clone is expanded.

>once|TRBV7-2|TRBJ1-2|-
TGTGCCAGCAGCTTATGGGCAGACTATGGCTACACCTTC
CASSLWADYGYTF
>-|TRBV5-1|TRBJ1-2|-
TGCGCCAGCAGCTCCAACCCGGGGACTCTTTATGGCTACACCTTC
CASSSNPGTLYGYTF
>-|TRBV19|TRBJ2-5|-
TGTGCCAGTAGTCGGGGAAAAACAAACCAAGAGACCCAGTACTTC
CASSRGKTNQETQYF
>-|TRBV7-2|TRBJ2-3|TRBD2
TGTGCCAGCAGCTTAGAACTAGCGGGAACCGATACGCAGTATTTT
CASSLELAGTDTQYF
>-|TRBV7-6|TRBJ1-5|TRBD1
TGTGCCAGCAGCCCCCGCCCGAAGGGGGCCGATCAGCCCCAGCATTTT
CASSPRPKGADQPQHF
>few|TRBV4-1|TRBJ1-2|TRBD1
TGCGCCAGCAGAGGGGGCAACGACTATGGCTACACCTTC
CASRGGNDYGYTF
>-|TRBV5-1|TRBJ1-1|-
TGCGCCAGCAGCTTCACAGAGAACACTGAAGCTTTCTTT
CASSFTENTEAFF
>once|TRBV10-2|TRBJ1-1|-
TGCGCCAGCAGTGAGAAGGGGGGGGACACTGAAGCTTTCTTT
CASSEKGGDTEAFF
>-|TRBV5-4|TRBJ2-5|TRBD1
TGTGCCAGCAGAAAACAGGGGTTAGAAGAGACCCAGTACTTC
CASRKQGLEETQYF
>-|TRBV9|TRBJ2-3|TRBD2
TGTGCCAGCAGCGCGACTAGCGGGGGCACAGATACGCAGTATTTT
CASSATSGGTDTQYF
>-|TRBV7-2|TRBJ2-7|TRBD2
TGTGCCAGCAGACTGCTTTCGGGGGGGCTATACGAGCAGTACTTC
CASRLLSGGLYEQYF
>-|TRBV5-1|TRBJ2-6|-
TGCGCCAGCAGCTACTCTGGAGCAATGGCCTCTGGGGCCAACGTCCTGACTTTC
CASSYSGAMASGANVLTF
>-|TRBV13|TRBJ2-1|TRBD2
TGTGCCAGCAGTTTTAGCGGGAGGGGGGATGAGCAGTTCTTC
CASSFSGRGDEQFF